This TCR beta chain was profiled in a study of cytomegalovirus exposure and HLA in healthy donors. This clone was observed a handful of times. The target antigen is unknown. Study results and limitations: A link between a missense DCLRE1C variant and TCR beta V- and J-gene trimming emerged from a later analysis.

The primer mix had 60 Vbeta and 13 Jbeta primers. TCRdb's table, derived via immunoSEQ multiplex PCR, lists solely in-frame clones and lacks some. The sample yields about 76,000 clones, about four fifths seen once. This receptor was taken from a male donor in good health and CMV-seropositive. Material for sequencing was PBMCs.

The CDR3 DNA reads TGTGCCAGCAGTTTAGGGGGGTTGAGCCTAAGGCGAAACACTGAAGCTTTCTTT. It is translated as CASSLGGLSLRRNTEAFF. V is TRBV28 and J is TRBJ1-1, with D possibly TRBD1 on 5 matching bases. In germline, CDR1 is MDHEN, CDR2 SYDVKM. The CDR3 has 18 amino acids. The V end was cut by 2 bases, the J end by 2 bases, with 21 bases between. The variable domain in full, completed from reference TRBV28 and TRBJ1-1, reads DVKVTQSSRYLVKRTGEKVFLECVQDMDHENMFWYRQDPGLGLRLIYFSYDVKMKEKGDIPEGYSVSREKKERFSLILESASTNQTSMYLCASSLGGLSLRRNTEAFFGQGTRLTVV.